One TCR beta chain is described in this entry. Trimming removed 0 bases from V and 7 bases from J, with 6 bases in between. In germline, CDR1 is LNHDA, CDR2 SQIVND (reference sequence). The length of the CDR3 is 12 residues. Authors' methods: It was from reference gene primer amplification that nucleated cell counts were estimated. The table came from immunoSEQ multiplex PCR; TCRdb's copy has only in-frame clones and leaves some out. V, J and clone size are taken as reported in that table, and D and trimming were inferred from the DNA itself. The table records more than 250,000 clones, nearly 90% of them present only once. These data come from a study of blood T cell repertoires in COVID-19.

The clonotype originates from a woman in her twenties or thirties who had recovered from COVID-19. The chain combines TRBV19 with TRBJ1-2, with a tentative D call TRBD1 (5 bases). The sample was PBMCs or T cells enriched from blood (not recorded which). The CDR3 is CASSIEGLGYTF. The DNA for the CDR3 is TGTGCCAGTAGTATAGAGGGGCTTGGCTACACCTTC. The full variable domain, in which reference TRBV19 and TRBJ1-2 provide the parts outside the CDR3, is DGGITQSPKYLFRKEGQNVTLSCEQNLNHDAMYWYRQDPGQGLRLIYYSQIVNDFQKGDIAEGYSVSREKKESFPLTVTSAQKNPTAFYLCASSIEGLGYTFGSGTRLTVV.